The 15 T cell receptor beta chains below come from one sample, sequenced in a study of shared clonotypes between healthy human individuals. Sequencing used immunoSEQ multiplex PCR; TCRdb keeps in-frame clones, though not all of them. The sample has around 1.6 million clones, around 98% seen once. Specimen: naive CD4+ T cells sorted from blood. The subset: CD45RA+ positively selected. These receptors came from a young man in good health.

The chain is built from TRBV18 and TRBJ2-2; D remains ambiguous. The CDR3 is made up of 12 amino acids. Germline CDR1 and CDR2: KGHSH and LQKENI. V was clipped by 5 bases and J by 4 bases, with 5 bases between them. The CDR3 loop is CASSGPTGELFF. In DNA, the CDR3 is TGTGCCAGCTCAGGACCCACCGGGGAGCTGTTTTTT.

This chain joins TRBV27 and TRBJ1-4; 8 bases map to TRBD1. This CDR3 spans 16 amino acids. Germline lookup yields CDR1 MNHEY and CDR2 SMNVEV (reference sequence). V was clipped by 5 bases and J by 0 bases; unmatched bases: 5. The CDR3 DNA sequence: TGTGCCAGCAGTGCGACAGGGGATACAACTAATGAAAAACTGTTTTTT. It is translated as CASSATGDTTNEKLFF.

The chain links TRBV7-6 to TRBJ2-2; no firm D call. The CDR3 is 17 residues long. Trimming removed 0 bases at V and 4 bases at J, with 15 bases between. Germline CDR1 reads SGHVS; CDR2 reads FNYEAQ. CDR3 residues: CASSLAVLGKITGELFF. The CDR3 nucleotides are TGTGCCAGCAGCTTAGCGGTTCTAGGGAAGATCACCGGGGAGCTGTTTTTT.

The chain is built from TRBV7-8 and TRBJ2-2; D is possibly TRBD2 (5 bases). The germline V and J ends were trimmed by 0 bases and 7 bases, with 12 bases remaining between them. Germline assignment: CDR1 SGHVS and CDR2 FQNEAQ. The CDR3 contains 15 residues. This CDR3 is CASSLAQIGVGELFF. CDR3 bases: TGTGCCAGCAGCTTAGCTCAGATCGGGGTCGGGGAGCTGTTTTTT.

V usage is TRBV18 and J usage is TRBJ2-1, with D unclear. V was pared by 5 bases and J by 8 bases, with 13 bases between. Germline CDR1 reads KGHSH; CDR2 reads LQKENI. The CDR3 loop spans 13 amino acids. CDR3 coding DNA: TGTGCCAGCTCAGAAGCCTTGATGGATGAGCAGTTCTTC. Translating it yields CASSEALMDEQFF.

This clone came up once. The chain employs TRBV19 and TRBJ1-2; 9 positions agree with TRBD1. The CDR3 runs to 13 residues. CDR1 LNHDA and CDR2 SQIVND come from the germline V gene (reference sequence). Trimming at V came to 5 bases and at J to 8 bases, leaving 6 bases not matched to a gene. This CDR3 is CASSFRDRDGYTF. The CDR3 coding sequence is TGTGCCAGTAGTTTCCGGGACAGGGACGGCTACACCTTC. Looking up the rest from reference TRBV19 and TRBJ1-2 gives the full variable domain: DGGITQSPKYLFRKEGQNVTLSCEQNLNHDAMYWYRQDPGQGLRLIYYSQIVNDFQKGDIAEGYSVSREKKESFPLTVTSAQKNPTAFYLCASSFRDRDGYTFGSGTRLTVV.

CDR3 residues: CASSEGLAGGGWAGELFF. CDR3 bases: TGCGCCAGCAGCGAGGGACTAGCGGGAGGAGGCTGGGCCGGGGAGCTGTTTTTT. The V call is TRBV5-1, the J call TRBJ2-2; 15 bases map to TRBD2. The length of the CDR3 is 18 residues. Trimming took 4 bases from V and 6 from J; bases not matched to a gene: 10. Germline CDR1 is SGHRS and CDR2 is YFSETQ.

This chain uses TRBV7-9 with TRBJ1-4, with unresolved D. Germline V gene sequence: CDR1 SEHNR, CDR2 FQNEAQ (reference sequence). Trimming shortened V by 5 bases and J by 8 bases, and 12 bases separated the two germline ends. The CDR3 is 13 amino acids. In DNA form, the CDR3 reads TGTGCCAGCAGCCGTGAAACAGAGGAAAAACTGTTTTTT. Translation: CASSRETEEKLFF.

The DNA of the CDR3 is TGTGCCAACAAGGCACCGGGACTGCAGAACACTGAAGCTTTCTTT. As protein: CANKAPGLQNTEAFF. The rearrangement uses TRBV2 and TRBJ1-1; weak D call: TRBD1 (5 bases). Trimming shortened V by 10 bases and J by 1 base, and 19 bases separated the two germline ends. Germline assignment: CDR1 SNHLY and CDR2 FYNNEI. The CDR3 is made up of 15 amino acids.

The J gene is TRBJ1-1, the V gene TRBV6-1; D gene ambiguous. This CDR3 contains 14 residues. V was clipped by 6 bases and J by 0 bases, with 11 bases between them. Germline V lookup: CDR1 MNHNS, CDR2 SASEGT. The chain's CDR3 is CASSGFVVNTEAFF. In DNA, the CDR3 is TGTGCCAGCAGCGGTTTTGTGGTGAACACTGAAGCTTTCTTT.

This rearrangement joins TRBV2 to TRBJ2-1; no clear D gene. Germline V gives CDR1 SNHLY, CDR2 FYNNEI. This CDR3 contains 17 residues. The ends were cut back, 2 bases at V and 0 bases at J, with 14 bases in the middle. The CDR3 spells CASSETAIYSSYNEQFF. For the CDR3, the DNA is TGTGCCAGCAGTGAAACGGCTATATATAGCTCCTACAATGAGCAGTTCTTC.

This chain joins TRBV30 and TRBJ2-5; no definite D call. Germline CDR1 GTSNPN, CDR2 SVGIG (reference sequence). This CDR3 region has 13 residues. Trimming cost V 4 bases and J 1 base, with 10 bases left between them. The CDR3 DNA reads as TGTGCCTGGAAGTTTAGGACCCAAGAGACCCAGTACTTC. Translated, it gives CAWKFRTQETQYF.

CDR3: CASSLGWTGAYEQYF. The DNA of the CDR3 is TGTGCCAGCAGTTTAGGATGGACGGGAGCCTACGAGCAGTACTTC. The gene calls are TRBV28 and TRBJ2-7, with a possible D match to TRBD2 (6 bases). Trimming stripped 2 bases from V and 2 bases from J, with 13 bases between. The CDR3 has 15 amino acids. Per the germline V gene, CDR1 is MDHEN and CDR2 is SYDVKM.

As DNA, the CDR3 is TGCAGTGCCCTGGACAGAAACACCATATATTTT. Protein: CSALDRNTIYF. The chain recombines TRBV20-1 with TRBJ1-3; the D gene is possibly TRBD1 (5 bases). V lost 6 bases to trimming and J lost 5 bases, with 8 bases between them. Germline CDR1 DFQATT, CDR2 SNEGSKA (reference sequence). The CDR3 totals 11 residues.

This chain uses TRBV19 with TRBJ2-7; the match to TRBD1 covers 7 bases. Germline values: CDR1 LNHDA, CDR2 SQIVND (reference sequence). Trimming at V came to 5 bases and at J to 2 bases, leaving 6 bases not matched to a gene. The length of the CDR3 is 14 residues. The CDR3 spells CASSPTGSPYEQYF. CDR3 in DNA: TGTGCCAGTAGTCCGACAGGGTCCCCCTACGAGCAGTACTTC.